This TCR beta chain stems from a study of T cell repertoires in cytomegalovirus infection. Across the study: Both a matching HLA type and CMV infection were indicated by public TCR beta signatures. Regarding the study as a whole: Identification of carriers of CMV plus the relevant HLA was achieved through cumulative public TCR beta family frequency. The response measured ex vivo was dominated by TCR beta clonotypes (HLA-C-restricted and CMV-specific).

TCRdb itself ran the reads through MiXCR, one entry per CDR3 protein. The table has some 600,000 distinct CDR3 sequences, more than 20% seen once. In regard to this clonotype: Its antigen is as yet unknown.

In germline, CDR1 is DFQATT, CDR2 SNEGSKA (reference sequence). CDR3 length: 16 amino acids. Material for sequencing was CD8+ T cells from PBMCs. This chain connects TRBV20-1 to TRBJ2-2, with D unresolved. The clonotype was recovered from a human donor in good health (CMV status not recorded). Some clones in this sample may be carry-over from other donors' samples. As DNA, the CDR3 is TGCAGCACCAGAGAACCACGGACGTCCCCGTCCGGGGAGCTGTTTTTT. Translation: CSTREPRTSPSGELFF.